Below are 3 T cell receptor beta chains sequenced from a single sample in a study of ipilimumab plus nivolumab after autologous stem cell transplantation (TCRdb year 2021). Library creation used the immunoSEQ multiplex PCR assay. In its TCRdb copy, this immuneACCESS table keeps in-frame sequences only and misses some clones. Where compared with another copy, unresolved V genes explain less than half of these, and the others have no known cause. Within this sample are more than 13,000 clones, with around 79% of them counted one time only. Roughly a tenth of the sample lies in the top ten. The source material was PBMCs, sampled in a trial of ipilimumab plus nivolumab as post-transplant consolidation. The source of these receptors is a male donor with primary mediastinal lymphoma.

The V call is TRBV5-1, the J call TRBJ2-1; D unclear. Trimming took 2 bases from V and 6 from J, leaving 12 bases between them. Germline loops: CDR1 SGHRS, CDR2 YFSETQ. The CDR3 is 14 amino acids. CDR3 residues: CASSFQGPRNEQFF. CDR3 DNA: TGCGCCAGCAGCTTTCAAGGACCTCGCAATGAGCAGTTCTTC.

This clone is medium-sized within its sample. The rearrangement links TRBV5-1 to TRBJ2-7, with D perhaps TRBD2 (6 bases). This CDR3 has 13 residues. CDR1 and CDR2 (germline): SGHRS, YFSETQ. V shed 0 bases and J shed 9 bases, with 13 bases lying between them. CDR3 in amino acids: CASSLVGGGAQYF. The CDR3 nucleotides are TGCGCCAGCAGCTTGGTTGGAGGAGGGGCGCAGTACTTC.

The chain uses TRBV27 and TRBJ2-5; 10 bases agree with TRBD1. With V trimmed by 5 bases and J by 4 bases, 7 bases remained unmatched. Germline V lookup: CDR1 MNHEY, CDR2 SMNVEV (reference sequence). This CDR3 has 15 amino acids. The CDR3 DNA sequence: TGTGCCAGCAGTCCAGGACAGGGGGGGAGAGAGACCCAGTACTTC. Translated: CASSPGQGGRETQYF.